This TCR beta chain stems from a study of T cells in Graves' hyperthyroidism and ophthalmopathy. The CDR3 length is 11 residues. Germline CDR1 and CDR2: SGHDN and FVKESK. V shed 3 bases and J shed 4 bases, with 3 bases lying between them. The TCR beta CDR3 regions underwent amplification using RNA transcripts as the source. Researchers ran a first-round RT-PCR on the TCR CDR3 using the HTBI primer set. TCRdb analysed the multiplex PCR reads with MiXCR anew, one entry per CDR3 protein. The sample has approximately 380,000 distinct CDR3 sequences; around an eighth are singletons. This rearrangement joins TRBV14 to TRBJ1-1; no definite D call. The sequence came from a man aged 45-60 years with Graves' ophthalmopathy. Sequencing used blood. This chain's CDR3 is CASSHFTEAFF. The CDR3 DNA reads TGTGCCAGCAGCCATTTCACTGAAGCTTTCTTT.